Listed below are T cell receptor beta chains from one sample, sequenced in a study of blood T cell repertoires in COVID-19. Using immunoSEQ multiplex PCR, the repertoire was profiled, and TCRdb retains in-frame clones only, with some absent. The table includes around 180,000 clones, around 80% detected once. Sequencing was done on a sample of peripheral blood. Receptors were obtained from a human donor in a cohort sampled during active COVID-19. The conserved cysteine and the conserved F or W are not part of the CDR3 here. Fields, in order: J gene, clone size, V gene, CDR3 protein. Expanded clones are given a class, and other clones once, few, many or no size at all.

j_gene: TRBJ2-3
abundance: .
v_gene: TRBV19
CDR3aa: ASLSNSGGETDTQY

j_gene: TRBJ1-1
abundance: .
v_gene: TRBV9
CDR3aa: ASSVRDRNTEAF

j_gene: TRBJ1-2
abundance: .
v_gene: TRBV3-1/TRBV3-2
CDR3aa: ASSQEPGGYGYT

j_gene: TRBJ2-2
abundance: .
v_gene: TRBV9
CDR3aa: ASRRGGTGELF

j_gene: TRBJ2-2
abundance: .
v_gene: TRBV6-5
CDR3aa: ASSEGPGTTGELF

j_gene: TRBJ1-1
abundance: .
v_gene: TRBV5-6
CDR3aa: ASRGRVSTEAF

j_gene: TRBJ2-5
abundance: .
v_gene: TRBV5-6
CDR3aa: ASSPRSGGEETQY

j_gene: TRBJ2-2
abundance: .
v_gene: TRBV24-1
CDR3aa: ATSDGGQGLNTGELF

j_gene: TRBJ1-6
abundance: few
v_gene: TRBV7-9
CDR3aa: AAGGTGLNSPLH

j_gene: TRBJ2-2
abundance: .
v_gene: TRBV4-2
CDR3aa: ASSQAPDRDTGELF

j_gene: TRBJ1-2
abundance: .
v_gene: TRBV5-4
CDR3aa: ASSSRQGPNYT

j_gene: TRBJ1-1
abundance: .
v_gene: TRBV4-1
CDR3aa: ASSQEVYQGSSEAF

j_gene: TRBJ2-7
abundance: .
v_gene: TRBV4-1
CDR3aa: ASSQESPLSGAAYEQY

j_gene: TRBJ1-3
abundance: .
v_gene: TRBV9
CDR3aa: ASSVDMWDYSGNTIY

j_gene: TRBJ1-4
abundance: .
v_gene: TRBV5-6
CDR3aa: ASSLVRGTREKLF

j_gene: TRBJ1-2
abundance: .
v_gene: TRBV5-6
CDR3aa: ASSTRQGADGYGYT

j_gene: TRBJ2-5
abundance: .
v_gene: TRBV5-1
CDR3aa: ASSPGDGRETQY

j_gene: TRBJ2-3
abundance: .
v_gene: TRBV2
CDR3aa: ASSERLAGVTDTQY

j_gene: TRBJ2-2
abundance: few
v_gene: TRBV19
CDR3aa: ASTLKGNTGLAGVGTGELF

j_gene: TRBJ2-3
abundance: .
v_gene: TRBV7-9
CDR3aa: ASSLVSSGGADTQY

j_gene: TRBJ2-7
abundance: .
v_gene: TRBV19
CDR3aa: ASSITRGIHEQY

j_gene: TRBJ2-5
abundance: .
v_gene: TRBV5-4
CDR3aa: ASSFDRREY

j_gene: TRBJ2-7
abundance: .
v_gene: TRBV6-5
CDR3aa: ASSYGTGLTYEQY

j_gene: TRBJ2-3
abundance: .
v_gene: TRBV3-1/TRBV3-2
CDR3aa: ASSTTAGDADTQY

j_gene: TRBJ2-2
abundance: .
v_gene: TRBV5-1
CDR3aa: ASSYGQDTGELF

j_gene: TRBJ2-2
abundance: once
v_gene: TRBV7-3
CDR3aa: ASSLVGTNTGELF

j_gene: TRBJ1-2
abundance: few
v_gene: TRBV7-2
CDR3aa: ASSLGSGWGYT

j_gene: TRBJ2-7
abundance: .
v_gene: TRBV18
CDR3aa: ASSPLDRIDEQY

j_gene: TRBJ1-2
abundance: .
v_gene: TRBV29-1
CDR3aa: SVATPTGLSYGYT

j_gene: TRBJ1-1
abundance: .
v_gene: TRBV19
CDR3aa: ASSIFPGVGDTEAF

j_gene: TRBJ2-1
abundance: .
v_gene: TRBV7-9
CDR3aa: ASSYTEQF

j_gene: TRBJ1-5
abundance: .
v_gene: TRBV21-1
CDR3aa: ASTPGQRNQPQH

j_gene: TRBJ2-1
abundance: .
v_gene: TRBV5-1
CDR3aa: ASSLNGQGFDNEQF

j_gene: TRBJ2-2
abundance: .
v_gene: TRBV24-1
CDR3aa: ATSEGQIGTNTGELF

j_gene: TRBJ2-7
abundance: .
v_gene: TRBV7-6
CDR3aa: ASSLAGGAPYEQY

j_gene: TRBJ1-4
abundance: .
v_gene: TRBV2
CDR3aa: ASRPGTTNEKLF

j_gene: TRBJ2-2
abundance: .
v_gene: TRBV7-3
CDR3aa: ASSTDRGTGELF

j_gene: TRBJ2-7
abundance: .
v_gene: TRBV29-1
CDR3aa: SVRRGAYEQY

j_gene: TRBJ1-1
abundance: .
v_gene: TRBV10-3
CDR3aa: AISEGPRNTEAF

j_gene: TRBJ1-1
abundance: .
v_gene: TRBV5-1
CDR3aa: ASSLGQGPFF

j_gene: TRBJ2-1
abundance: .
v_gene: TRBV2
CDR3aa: ASSEGGPPTSGGNEQF

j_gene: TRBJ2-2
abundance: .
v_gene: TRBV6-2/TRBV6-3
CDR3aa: ASSYKSGGDTGELF

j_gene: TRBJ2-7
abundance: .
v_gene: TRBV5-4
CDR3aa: ASSLDAGSAYEQY

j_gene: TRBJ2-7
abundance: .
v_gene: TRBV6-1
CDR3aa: ASSDGSSYEQY

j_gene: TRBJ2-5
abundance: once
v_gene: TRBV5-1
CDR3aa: ASSLGPAGETQY

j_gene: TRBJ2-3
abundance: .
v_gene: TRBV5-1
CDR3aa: ASSLGQGRTDTQY

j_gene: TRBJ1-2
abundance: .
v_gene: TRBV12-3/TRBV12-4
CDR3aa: ASSFLYGYT

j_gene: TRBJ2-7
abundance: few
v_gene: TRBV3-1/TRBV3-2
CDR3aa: ASSLASYEQY

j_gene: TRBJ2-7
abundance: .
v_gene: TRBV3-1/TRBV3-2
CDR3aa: ASSPGYEQY

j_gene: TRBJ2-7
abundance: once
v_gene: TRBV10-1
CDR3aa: ASSEPRGTGFSEQY

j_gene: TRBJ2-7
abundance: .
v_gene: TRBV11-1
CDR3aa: ASSSGQGYEQY

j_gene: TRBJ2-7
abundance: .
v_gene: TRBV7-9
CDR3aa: ASTRRGYEQY

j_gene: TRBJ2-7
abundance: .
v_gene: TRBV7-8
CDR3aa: ASSPEASGGIYEQY